This entry lists 13 T cell receptor beta chains sequenced from one sample in a study of shared clonotypes between healthy human individuals. Sequenced by immunoSEQ multiplex PCR; TCRdb stores in-frame clones only, minus some. The profile shows about 2.4 million clones, around 90% of them singletons. Sequences were obtained from naive CD4+ T cells sorted from blood. Documented subset: CD45RA+ positively selected. These receptors were taken from a man aged 18 to 30 in good health.

Worth noting for this clone: The sample holds other DNA sequences that translate to the same CDR3. This chain connects TRBV19 to TRBJ1-1; a possible D gene is TRBD1 (5 bases). Per the germline V gene, CDR1 is LNHDA and CDR2 is SQIVND (reference sequence). This CDR3 region has 14 residues. Trimming removed 4 bases at V and 0 bases at J, with 9 bases between. This chain's CDR3 is CASSRQSMNTEAFF. The CDR3 DNA sequence: TGTGCCAGTAGTAGACAGTCCATGAACACTGAAGCTTTCTTT.

J is TRBJ2-2 and V is TRBV6-5; 7 nucleotides agree with TRBD1. Trimming cost V 4 bases and J 5 bases; bases outside gene matches: 7. Germline V gene data show CDR1 as MNHEY and CDR2 as SVGAGI. The CDR3 spans 15 residues. The CDR3 reads CASSSPGTATGELFF. CDR3 DNA: TGTGCCAGCAGTTCACCCGGGACAGCTACCGGGGAGCTGTTTTTT.

The chain uses TRBV23-1 and TRBJ1-4, with D possibly TRBD1 on 5 matching bases. TRBV23-1 is an ORF for which the function is uncertain. V was clipped by 0 bases and J by 4 bases, with 21 bases between them. The CDR3 is made up of 19 amino acids. The CDR3: CASSQSYFEPRGGNEKLFF. CDR3 nucleotides: TGCGCCAGCAGTCAATCGTATTTTGAGCCTCGGGGGGGTAATGAAAAACTGTTTTTT.

This chain uses TRBV7-9 with TRBJ2-2, with unresolved D. The germline V gene has CDR1 SEHNR and CDR2 FQNEAQ (reference sequence). The CDR3 totals 13 residues. The V end lost 5 bases, the J end lost 7 bases, and 11 bases lay between the germline ends. As DNA, the CDR3 is TGTGCCAGCAGCCCCCGCACCCACGGGGAGCTGTTTTTT. Its protein is CASSPRTHGELFF.

The V call is TRBV27, the J call TRBJ2-2; D is possibly TRBD2 (5 bases). Trimming removed 4 bases from V and 8 bases from J, with 8 bases in between. Looked up from germline, CDR1 is MNHEY and CDR2 is SMNVEV (reference sequence). This CDR3 spans 12 amino acids. The CDR3 is CASSYPGGELFF. CDR3 bases: TGTGCCAGCAGTTACCCGGGAGGGGAGCTGTTTTTT.

The CDR3 here is CASSQDGETYTGELFF. The CDR3 DNA follows: TGCGCCAGCAGCCAAGACGGGGAGACCTACACCGGGGAGCTGTTTTTT. The chain carries TRBV4-1 and TRBJ2-2, with TRBD2 as a possible D gene (5 bases). Germline-derived CDR1 and CDR2 are MGHRA and YSYEKL. Trimming left V 0 bases short and J 3 bases short, with 11 bases between. CDR3 length: 16 amino acids.

The chain carries TRBV7-2 and TRBJ2-7, with 10 bases aligning to TRBD2. Unmatched junction bases numbered 13, after V lost 5 bases and J lost 0 bases. The CDR3 runs 18 residues. The V gene's germline CDR1 is SGHTA and CDR2 FQGNSA. This chain's CDR3 is CASSLTGSSGRFSYEQYF. CDR3 in DNA: TGTGCCAGCAGCCTGACAGGGTCTAGCGGGAGATTCTCCTACGAGCAGTACTTC. The entire variable domain, with the rest obtained from reference TRBV7-2 and TRBJ2-7, is as follows: GAGVSQSPSNKVTEKGKDVELRCDPISGHTALYWYRQSLGQGLEFLIYFQGNSAPDKSGLPSDRFSAERTGGSVSTLTIQRTQQEDSAVYLCASSLTGSSGRFSYEQYFGPGTRLTVT.

This sequence joins TRBV4-1 and TRBJ2-3, with TRBD1 matching over 7 bases. CDR1 and CDR2 (germline): MGHRA, YSYEKL. Trimming took 1 base from V and 2 from J; bases not matched to a gene: 6. The CDR3 spans 16 residues. CDR3 sequence reads: CASSQAGDSFTDTQYF. The CDR3 DNA is TGCGCCAGCAGCCAAGCCGGGGACAGCTTCACAGATACGCAGTATTTT.

The V gene is TRBV28, the J gene TRBJ2-5; D is tentatively TRBD1 or TRBD2 (5 bases each). The CDR3 runs to 15 residues. In germline, CDR1 is MDHEN, CDR2 SYDVKM. Trimming took off 4 bases at V and 1 base at J, with 13 bases between the two ends. The CDR3 loop is CASSWDGYGQETQYF. The CDR3 nucleotides read TGTGCCAGCAGTTGGGACGGTTATGGCCAAGAGACCCAGTACTTC.

This chain uses TRBV10-3 with TRBJ2-5, with TRBD2 matching 7 bases. CDR3 length: 16 amino acids. V lost 0 bases to trimming and J lost 5 bases; unmatched junction nucleotides: 9. Germline CDR1 and CDR2: ENHRY and SYGVKD. The CDR3 DNA follows: TGTGCCATCAGTGAGTCTGTAACGGGGAGGGAGGAGACCCAGTACTTC. Encoded protein: CAISESVTGREETQYF.

The chain joins TRBV28 to TRBJ2-7, with 7 bases identical to TRBD2. Germline-derived CDR1 and CDR2 are MDHEN and SYDVKM. V was pared by 1 base and J by 1 base, with 4 bases of the junction left unmatched. The CDR3 sequence is 15 residues long. The CDR3 region is CASSLSGGFSYEQYF. Written as DNA, the CDR3 is TGTGCCAGCAGTTTATCGGGGGGTTTTTCCTACGAGCAGTACTTC. Variable domain in full (rest from reference TRBV28 and TRBJ2-7): DVKVTQSSRYLVKRTGEKVFLECVQDMDHENMFWYRQDPGLGLRLIYFSYDVKMKEKGDIPEGYSVSREKKERFSLILESASTNQTSMYLCASSLSGGFSYEQYFGPGTRLTVT.

This clone was recorded once. This chain connects TRBV29-1 to TRBJ2-1; possible D gene TRBD2, 5 bases. Germline V gene lookup returns CDR1 SQVTM and CDR2 ANQGSEA. CDR3 length: 15 amino acids. Trimming shortened V by 5 bases and J by 0 bases, and 14 bases separated the two germline ends. DNA of the CDR3: TGCAGCGTTCGGCTAGCCGTAAGCTCCTACAATGAGCAGTTCTTC. As protein: CSVRLAVSSYNEQFF.

V gene TRBV5-1 combines with J gene TRBJ1-1; no clear D gene. Germline loops: CDR1 SGHRS, CDR2 YFSETQ. The V end was cut by 0 bases, the J end by 0 bases, with 18 bases between. The CDR3 sequence is 18 residues long. CDR3 DNA: TGCGCCAGCAGCTTGGCCGACTCCGGTGTTAGCCTGAACACTGAAGCTTTCTTT. Translating it yields CASSLADSGVSLNTEAFF. The full variable domain, completed using reference TRBV5-1 and TRBJ1-1, is KAGVTQTPRYLIKTRGQQVTLSCSPISGHRSVSWYQQTPGQGLQFLFEYFSETQRNKGNFPGRFSGRQFSNSRSEMNVSTLELGDSALYLCASSLADSGVSLNTEAFFGQGTRLTVV.